The entry below describes one TCR beta chain. No cognate antigen has been identified for it. Base qualities are missing; no much larger clone stands one base away. V sheds 1 base and J sheds 7 bases, leaving 10 bases between their ends. CDR1 and CDR2 (LNHDA, SQIVND) derive from the germline V gene (reference sequence). The CDR3 goes from the cysteine to the phenylalanine over 13 residues. Kept here is only the CDR3 DNA, which spans 39 bases and is read in frame from base 1. Every donor was a healthy Caucasian. Libraries were built with 5' RACE. TCRdb shows the sequencer as Illumina HiSeq 2000. A universal primer binding site was added through template switching, and the final cDNA carried a unique molecular identifier so that TCR cDNA molecules could be counted accurately. Specific primers in the conserved constant-segment region were used to synthesize first-strand cDNA for the TCR alpha and beta chains. To control for contamination, every cDNA library carried two barcodes: a SMART-Mk sample barcode plus Illumina barcodes. TruSeq adapter sequences along with Illumina sample barcodes were introduced in two successive PCR steps. The Illumina HiSeq platform was used with custom primers to sequence TCR alpha and beta cDNA libraries. On the authors' methods: MiGEC processed the raw reads to extract unique molecular identifiers, while MiXCR was used to determine the CDR3 positions. For each individual, recombination models were inferred using an EM algorithm with the repgenHMM and IGoR tools. Shared clonotypes were analyzed with the tcR package in R, and sharing was normalized by the product of cloneset sizes. To study raw recombination without the effects of thymic and clonal selection, out-of-frame nonproductive sequences were analyzed. In-frame beta chains were kept once TCRdb had trimmed the public reads at Q25 with fastp and called clones with MiXCR. Rows with a matching CDR3 protein are joined into one entry that keeps the most common DNA and genes. TCRdb's processing, not the authors' own work, is the source of the V and J calls. The sample data list approximately 1.8 million distinct CDR3 sequences, and about 32% of these were observed just once. The ten largest clones take up around 0.25% of the sample.

These data belong to a study of identical twins (dated by TCRdb to about 2016). Study-level background: To test whether fetal clonotypes persist, the study used deep sequencing on TCR alpha and beta repertoires from monozygotic twins, unrelated adults of various ages, and cord blood. To rule out contamination, replicate twin experiments were performed at different times with different library preparation protocols.

Summary of the overall study and its limitations: Abundant cord blood beta clonotypes had fewer insertions, young adult naive repertoires showed a similar but weaker trend, and memory repertoires showed no such trend. Because the same donors could not be followed over many years, conclusions were based on cross-sectional statistical analysis. Zero-insertion analyses could be partly confounded by invariant T cells such as MAIT and iNKT, though diverse VJ usage argued against such confounding for most clonotypes. A weaker excess of twin sharing was found in beta out-of-frame sequences because the signal-to-noise ratio was lowered by fewer shared sequences. In monozygotic twins, out-of-frame TCR alpha sharing was systematically underestimated by recombination models, although the models agreed with sharing between unrelated individuals. Compared with coincidental sharing between unrelated individuals, out-of-frame TCR alpha sequences shared between twins showed an excess of sequences with low generation probability.

The chain employs TRBV19 and TRBJ1-1; TRBD1 is a possible D gene, resting on 5 matching bases. The sequencing input was cord blood. The receptor's source is a newborn girl in good health. The CDR3 reads as follows: CASSIGDSLEAFF. The DNA reads as follows: TGTGCCAGTAGTATAGGAGACAGCCTTGAAGCTTTCTTT.